This is a list of T cell receptor beta chains from one sample in a study of blood T cell repertoires in COVID-19. Data came from immunoSEQ multiplex PCR; TCRdb stores just in-frame clones and leaves some out. Here the sample spans about 220,000 clones, roughly 84% being singletons. Sequenced sample: peripheral blood. These receptors came from a woman aged 60-70 years with acute or convalescent COVID-19. CDR3s include the opening cysteine and the closing phenylalanine or tryptophan. The D gene is left open where the match is weak. Some rows have no size entry. The others give once, few or many, or a class for an expanded clone.

13 | . | TRBJ1-2 | . | TRBV6-6 | CATRTGSNYGYTF | TGTGCCACTCGGACGGGATCTAACTATGGCTACACCTTC
15 | . | TRBJ1-3 | . | TRBV6-5 | CASSYSSRGGNTIYF | TGTGCCAGCAGTTACTCCTCCAGGGGTGGAAACACCATATATTTT
14 | . | TRBJ1-1 | . | TRBV27 | CASSPTWLQAEAFF | TGTGCCAGCAGCCCCACTTGGCTTCAGGCTGAAGCTTTCTTT
17 | . | TRBJ1-2 | . | TRBV29-1 | CSVEDPYQQGANYGYTF | TGCAGCGTTGAAGATCCCTACCAACAGGGAGCTAACTATGGCTACACCTTC
14 | . | TRBJ2-7 | TRBD2 | TRBV9 | CASSRFAGAYEQYF | TGTGCCAGCAGCAGGTTTGCGGGGGCCTACGAGCAGTACTTC
16 | few | TRBJ1-3 | TRBD1 | TRBV19 | CASSIGGQGTGNTIYF | TGTGCCAGTAGTATAGGGGGACAGGGGACTGGAAACACCATATATTTT
12 | . | TRBJ1-1 | . | TRBV28 | CATSSDYTEAFF | TGTGCCACTTCCTCTGACTACACTGAAGCTTTCTTT
14 | . | TRBJ2-1 | TRBD2 | TRBV11-2 | CASSRLAAYNEQFF | TGTGCCAGCAGCCGACTAGCGGCCTACAATGAGCAGTTCTTC
15 | . | TRBJ1-4 | TRBD1 | TRBV5-1 | CASSVGQGVVEKLFF | TGCGCCAGCAGCGTGGGACAGGGTGTTGTTGAAAAACTGTTTTTT
14 | once | TRBJ2-7 | . | TRBV5-4 | CASSLITGTYEQYF | TGTGCCAGCAGCTTAATAACAGGGACCTACGAGCAGTACTTC
15 | . | TRBJ2-1 | TRBD2 | TRBV7-2 | CASSSLSGGSNEQFF | TGTGCCAGCAGCTCCCTTAGCGGGGGGAGCAATGAGCAGTTCTTC
13 | . | TRBJ1-1 | . | TRBV4-3 | CASSQDRGTEAFF | TGCGCCAGCAGCCAAGATAGGGGCACTGAAGCTTTCTTT
14 | few | TRBJ1-1 | TRBD1 | TRBV5-1 | CASSSQQGVTEAFF | TGCGCCAGCAGCTCTCAACAGGGGGTGACTGAAGCTTTCTTT
16 | . | TRBJ2-1 | TRBD2 | TRBV9 | CASSVEASGLYNEQFF | TGTGCCAGCAGCGTAGAGGCTAGCGGATTATACAATGAGCAGTTCTTC
14 | . | TRBJ1-1 | . | TRBV9 | CASSVPTGNTEAFF | TGTGCCAGCAGCGTCCCGACAGGGAACACTGAAGCTTTCTTT
14 | . | TRBJ1-4 | . | TRBV5-1 | CASSLRGQGEKLFF | TGCGCCAGCAGCTTGAGAGGCCAGGGAGAAAAACTGTTTTTT
17 | . | TRBJ2-6 | . | TRBV11-1 | CASSLAGEGAGANVLTF | TGTGCCAGCAGCTTAGCCGGAGAGGGGGCTGGGGCCAACGTCCTGACTTTC
15 | . | TRBJ2-7 | . | TRBV2 | CASSGGLGTQLEQYF | TGTGCCAGCAGTGGAGGACTGGGAACCCAGTTGGAGCAGTACTTC
13 | . | TRBJ1-1 | . | TRBV29-1 | CSVEWRLNTEAFF | TGCAGCGTTGAATGGAGGTTGAACACTGAAGCTTTCTTT
12 | once | TRBJ2-1 | . | TRBV9 | CASSVGYNEQFF | TGTGCCAGCAGCGTCGGCTACAATGAGCAGTTCTTC
15 | . | TRBJ1-2 | TRBD1 | TRBV5-1 | CASGTSGGSRYGYTF | TGCGCCAGCGGAACCTCAGGGGGGAGTCGCTATGGCTACACCTTC
11 | . | TRBJ1-1 | . | TRBV27 | CASIGYTEAFF | TGTGCCAGCATCGGGTACACTGAAGCTTTCTTT
15 | . | TRBJ1-2 | TRBD1 | TRBV28 | CASSEPRGLNYGYTF | TGTGCCAGCAGCGAACCCAGGGGGCTGAACTATGGCTACACCTTC
15 | . | TRBJ1-2 | . | TRBV19 | CASSIGAQASYGYTF | TGTGCCAGTAGTATAGGAGCACAGGCCTCCTATGGCTACACCTTC
15 | few | TRBJ2-1 | . | TRBV5-1 | CASSLAPEYYNEQFF | TGCGCCAGCAGCTTGGCCCCAGAATACTACAATGAGCAGTTCTTC
15 | few | TRBJ1-3 | TRBD1 | TRBV7-2 | CASSAGGKTGNTIYF | TGTGCCAGCAGCGCAGGGGGCAAAACTGGAAACACCATATATTTT